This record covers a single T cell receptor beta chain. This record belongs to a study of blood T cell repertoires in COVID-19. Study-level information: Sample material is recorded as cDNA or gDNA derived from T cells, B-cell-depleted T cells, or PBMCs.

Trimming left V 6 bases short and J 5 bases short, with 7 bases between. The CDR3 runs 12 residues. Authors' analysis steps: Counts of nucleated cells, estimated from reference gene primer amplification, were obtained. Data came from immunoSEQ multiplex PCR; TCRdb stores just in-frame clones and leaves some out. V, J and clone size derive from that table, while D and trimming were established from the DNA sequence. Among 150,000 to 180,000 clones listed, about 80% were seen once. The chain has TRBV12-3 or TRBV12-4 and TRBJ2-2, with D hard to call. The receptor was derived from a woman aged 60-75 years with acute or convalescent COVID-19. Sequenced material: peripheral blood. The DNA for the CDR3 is TGTGCCAGCAGGACATTGACCGGGGAGCTGTTTTTT. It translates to CASRTLTGELFF.